This TCR beta chain comes out of a study of graft-versus-host responses after intestinal transplantation. Study-wide background: The recipients all started with anti-thymocyte globulin induction and then took tacrolimus and steroids for 2 to 3 years. Notes on the study in general: Early after transplant, HvG clones declined as circulating GvH clones peaked. GvH clones surfaced in recipient marrow, some emerging earlier in ileum or blood.

The germline CDR1 and CDR2 sequences are SQVTM and ANQGSEA. The length of the CDR3 is 17 residues. Trimming pared 7 bases from V and 0 bases from J, leaving 19 bases between. Assay used: immunoSEQ multiplex PCR; TCRdb lists only in-frame clones, some missing. The sample holds around 97,000 clones, roughly 91% seen once. Turning to this clone: Antigen: not known. This sample includes further DNA sequences coding for the same CDR3.

V gene TRBV29-1 combines with J gene TRBJ2-6; no definite D call. The sequencing here drew on unstimulated CD4+ T cells sorted from spleen or lymph node cells, taken before transplant. The TCR was taken from a human donor who was the organ donor for an intestinal transplant. The CDR3: CSALTTKQVSGANVLTF. The CDR3 DNA sequence: TGCAGCGCCCTTACGACAAAACAAGTCTCTGGGGCCAACGTCCTGACTTTC.